This TCR beta chain was obtained from a study of T-cell memory formation after mild COVID-19. Study details: Clusters were largely donor specific. Study-wide results and limits: Later expanders leaned CD4+, whereas day 15 to 85 contracting clones were balanced CD4/CD8.

In its sample, this clonotype was seen a few times. Its specificity is unknown. A 5'RACE reaction primed in the constant segment made cDNA libraries of TCR alpha and TCR beta, and these carried sample barcodes and UMIs. Each CDR3 protein is one row after TCRdb ran MiXCR on the 5' RACE reads. Of 450,000 or so distinct CDR3 sequences in the sample, 20% to 30% were seen once. This TCR was recovered from an adult woman who had mild COVID-19 (a few samples of this study predate the infection). Cell type and time point are not known. The sample taken for sequencing was PBMCs or a T cell subset sorted from them (not recorded which).

CDR3 sequence (DNA): TGTGCCAGCAGGCCTCGTACACTAGCGGGGGAAACAGATACGCAGTATTTT. Translation: CASRPRTLAGETDTQYF. The chain is built from TRBV6-2 or TRBV6-3 and TRBJ2-3; 11 nucleotides line up with TRBD2. V dropped 6 bases and J dropped 3; count of bases not matched to a gene: 11. This CDR3 is built from 17 residues. CDR1 is MNHEY, CDR2 SVGEGT, per germline.